This entry describes one T cell receptor beta chain. The specificity of this receptor is unknown. The sample holds no much larger clone one base away, and base qualities are not on file. The library was built by means of PCR. The sequencer was an Illumina MiSeq. Synthesis of cDNA relied on SMARTScribe reverse transcriptase together with a 5' template-switch oligo that added a universal priming site. A 12-nucleotide random unique molecular identifier (UMI) was carried by the template-switch oligo, and each cDNA molecule was tagged with this UMI. Chain-specific reverse primers targeted TCRbeta transcripts during reverse transcription. Uracil DNA glycosylase treatment removed residual template-switch adapters, and cDNA was purified with a Qiagen MinElute kit. The first PCR used KAPA HiFi HotStart ReadyMix for roughly 25 cycles, split across four 50 ul reactions with step-out primers. First-round PCR products were gel-purified before further amplification. Illumina Nextera adapters were attached in a second PCR of around 8 cycles, and the libraries were then purified and pooled. For each TCRbeta molecule, the UMI barcode was captured by a 50-nucleotide 5' read. The published analysis was carried out like this. The MIGEC toolkit was used to group reads by UMI into consensus reads. Forward and reverse consensus reads were merged with PEAR to produce final reads. Identical UMI-sequence pairs shared across libraries were treated as cross-sample contamination and removed by a custom decontamination script. MIGMAP, a wrapper around IgBLAST, was used for V(D)J assignment and CDR3 extraction. TCR clonotypes were defined by identical V gene, J gene and CDR3 amino acid sequence; CDR1 and CDR2 were not sequenced. TCRdb reworked the public reads: Q25 trimming with fastp, MiXCR clone assembly, productive beta chains retained. For every CDR3 protein sequence, its rows merge into one entry that carries the most common genes and DNA. The V and J calls and clone size come from TCRdb's table, not from the authors' own analysis. Within this sample are 1,500 to 2,000 distinct CDR3 sequences, with 45% to 50% of them counted one time only. Around 40% of the sample is taken by the ten largest.

V is pared back by 0 bases and J by 0 bases, with 9 bases lying between the germline termini. CDR1 is given as MNHEY and CDR2 as SVGAGI, both from the germline V gene. The CDR3 goes from the cysteine to the phenylalanine over 17 residues. The CDR3 DNA has 51 bases and is translated from base 1. This sample was included in a study of robustness of blood B and T cell sequencing listed by TCRdb under 2018. For the wider study: The study was designed to determine how much peripheral blood is required to reliably characterize an individual's TCRbeta and IgG repertoires. In each of the roughly 9 independently drawn blood samples, both the TCRbeta and the IgG repertoires were quantified. As technical replicates, two replicate TCRbeta cDNA libraries were made from one shared RNA pool taken from a single 10 ml draw.

TCRbeta repertoires were quantified from mRNA rather than genomic DNA, which captures expressed receptors. Leukocytes from the buffy coat were collected into Trizol, and RNA was extracted using the Direct-zol RNA MiniPrep Plus kit with no cell sorting. EDTA blood tubes were centrifuged immediately at 4°C to separate plasma, buffy coat and red blood cells. Broad study findings and their caveats: Pooling tubes did not make the overlap of rare TCRbeta clonotypes any better, which implies that much larger blood volumes would be needed to capture those rare clonotypes. One pair of TCRbeta libraries showed evidence of cross-contamination, likely from batch processing; the shared UMI-sequence pairs were removed. The TCRbeta rarefaction curves did not fully level off, which suggests either under-sequencing or many low-abundance clonotypes. When 3 or 4 tubes (roughly 30-45 ml blood) were combined, saturation was approached in coverage of the top 10,000 TCRbeta clonotypes. EDTA tubes required immediate fractionation, limiting use in multi-site collections. The 1,000 most abundant TCRbeta clonotypes from the pooled draws were found in every single 10 ml sample. Of the top 10,000 TCRbeta clonotypes in one technical replicate library, more than 90% were also found in the other technical replicate library.

The rearranged segments are TRBV6-5 and TRBJ1-6; there is no confident call for the D gene. The sequence was collected from a human donor in good health. Sample: peripheral blood. CDR3 region: CASSYSSESSYNSPLHF. Read as DNA, the sequence is TGTGCCAGCAGTTACTCGTCAGAGAGCTCCTATAATTCACCCCTCCACTTT.